Each of the 32 T cell receptor beta chains below was sequenced from the same sample in a study of T cells after yellow fever vaccination (dated by TCRdb to the late 2010s). The sample's treatment or condition label, in plain terms: live attenuated yellow fever vaccine strain. Libraries came from 5' RACE. TCRdb records Illumina NovaSeq 6000 as the sequencer. TCRdb's own reprocessing of the public reads used fastp at Q25 and MiXCR and kept productive beta chains. Identical CDR3 proteins give one entry, which carries the most common genes and DNA. This sample gives about 310,000 distinct CDR3 sequences in total; around 4% of them show up just once. About a quarter of the sample belongs to the ten largest clones. The sequencing used PBMCs, collected on the day of the yellow fever booster vaccination. Receptors originate from a young man who received the YFV17D yellow fever vaccine.

The rearrangement joins TRBV4-2 to TRBJ2-3; D uncertain. V lost 0 bases to trimming and J lost 0 bases, with 10 bases between them. The length of the CDR3 is 16 residues. Germline loops: CDR1 LGHNA, CDR2 YNFKEQ. DNA of the CDR3: TGTGCCAGCAGCCAAGATAGAGGCACTAGCACAGATACGCAGTATTTT. Amino acid sequence: CASSQDRGTSTDTQYF.

This clonotype was observed many times. The chain uses TRBV10-3 and TRBJ1-1, with D maybe TRBD1 (5 bases). V was clipped by 4 bases and J by 4 bases, with 7 bases between them. The CDR3 covers 12 residues. Germline CDR1 reads ENHRY; CDR2 reads SYGVKD. CDR3 loop: CAISGGGTEAFF. The CDR3 DNA reads as TGTGCCATCAGTGGTGGGGGCACTGAAGCTTTCTTT.

The sample holds many counts of this clonotype. V gene TRBV12-3 or TRBV12-4 combines with J gene TRBJ2-5; unclear D gene. Trimming took 10 bases from V and 3 from J, leaving 12 bases between them. The CDR3 sequence is 12 residues long. The DNA for the CDR3 is TGTGCCACCGCTTTGGTGAAAGAGACCCAGTACTTC. This encodes CATALVKETQYF.

This clonotype was counted ten times or more. The chain joins TRBV7-2 to TRBJ2-5; TRBD1 might be the D (5 bases). This CDR3 has 16 residues. Trimming stripped 1 base from V and 3 bases from J, with 15 bases between. The V gene's germline CDR1 is SGHTA and CDR2 FQGNSA. CDR3 region: CASSLGMGRWEETQYF. The CDR3 DNA is TGTGCCAGCAGCTTAGGAATGGGGCGGTGGGAAGAGACCCAGTACTTC. The full variable domain, in which reference TRBV7-2 and TRBJ2-5 provide the parts outside the CDR3, is GAGVSQSPSNKVTEKGKDVELRCDPISGHTALYWYRQSLGQGLEFLIYFQGNSAPDKSGLPSDRFSAERTGGSVSTLTIQRTQQEDSAVYLCASSLGMGRWEETQYFGPGTRLLVL.

Many counts were recorded for this clonotype. The chain couples TRBV27 to TRBJ2-1; the D is unclear. The CDR3 is 12 residues long. With 6 bases removed from V and 7 bases from J, the gap between germline ends came to 10 bases. Germline CDR1 reads MNHEY; CDR2 reads SMNVEV (reference sequence). In nucleotides, the CDR3 is TGTGCCAGCAGCCGGCATGCGAATGAGCAGTTCTTC. Protein sequence: CASSRHANEQFF.

This clonotype was counted a few times. V is TRBV23-1 and J is TRBJ2-6, with TRBD1 matching over 8 bases. TRBV23-1 qualifies as an ORF whose function is uncertain. The trim removed 3 bases at V and 2 bases at J, leaving 3 bases unmatched. The length of the CDR3 is 16 residues. For the CDR3, the DNA is TGCGCCAGCAGTCAGTCACAGGGGGCTGGGGCCAACGTCCTGACTTTC. Translation: CASSQSQGAGANVLTF.

This clonotype occurred many times. The gene calls are TRBV5-1 and TRBJ2-7; D call uncertain. The germline gives CDR1 SGHRS, CDR2 YFSETQ. V was clipped by 4 bases and J by 2 bases, with 13 bases between them. The CDR3 consists of 14 residues. CDR3 DNA: TGCGCCAGCAGCCCAGACCGGGCACCCTACGAGCAGTACGTC. Protein sequence: CASSPDRAPYEQYV.

This clonotype was observed many times. V gene TRBV5-1 combines with J gene TRBJ2-2, with a weak D call TRBD1 (6 bases). Trimming shortened V by 4 bases and J by 7 bases, and 11 bases separated the two germline ends. The CDR3 is made up of 13 amino acids. The germline gives CDR1 SGHRS, CDR2 YFSETQ. The CDR3 bases are TGCGCCAGCAGCCCGCAGGGGATCGGGGAGCTGTTTTTT. This encodes CASSPQGIGELFF.

In its sample, this clonotype was seen a few times. V is TRBV9 and J is TRBJ2-2; D not resolved. The CDR3 loop spans 15 amino acids. Germline lookup yields CDR1 SGDLS and CDR2 YYNGEE. Trimming removed 0 bases at V and 4 bases at J, with 10 bases between. The chain's CDR3 is CASSVVVESTGELFF. CDR3 DNA: TGTGCCAGCAGCGTAGTAGTAGAATCCACCGGGGAGCTGTTTTTT.

This clonotype occurred many times. J is TRBJ2-1 and V is TRBV6-5; 7 bases are shared with TRBD2. This CDR3 is built from 15 residues. Trimming at V came to 0 bases and at J to 6 bases, leaving 5 bases not matched to a gene. CDR1 and CDR2 (germline): MNHEY, SVGAGI. The CDR3 loop reads CASSYSISGGNEQFF. The CDR3 nucleotides read TGTGCCAGCAGTTACTCAATTTCGGGGGGCAATGAGCAGTTCTTC.

The sample holds many counts of this clonotype. V usage is TRBV5-1 and J usage is TRBJ2-5; perhaps TRBD1 as D (6 bases). The CDR3 is made up of 13 amino acids. Germline CDR1 and CDR2: SGHRS and YFSETQ. V lost 3 bases and J 2 bases, leaving 8 bases between the germline ends. The CDR3 DNA follows: TGCGCCAGCAGCTGGGACAAGCAAGAGACCCAGTACTTC. This sequence encodes CASSWDKQETQYF.

At least ten counts were recorded for this clonotype. CDR3 DNA sequence: TGTGCCAGCAGCTTAGTGGTTCGACACGCGAATTCACCCCTCCACTTT. Its translation: CASSLVVRHANSPLHF. The rearrangement joins TRBV7-8 to TRBJ1-6; D is unresolved. The CDR3 covers 16 residues. V was trimmed by 1 base and J by 7 bases, leaving 14 bases between them. Germline V CDR1 and CDR2: SGHVS, FQNEAQ.

This clonotype was seen only a few times. The J gene is TRBJ2-1, the V gene TRBV5-4; 11 bases align to TRBD2. The J segment lost 6 bases and the V segment lost 5 bases, leaving 7 bases of the junction unmatched. Germline V gene data show CDR1 as SGHNT and CDR2 as YYREEE (reference sequence). The CDR3 is 15 residues long. The CDR3 spells CASRLAGGRSNEQFF. CDR3 in DNA: TGTGCCAGCAGATTAGCGGGGGGGCGCAGCAATGAGCAGTTCTTC. The full variable domain, completed using reference TRBV5-4 and TRBJ2-1, is ETGVTQSPTHLIKTRGQQVTLRCSSQSGHNTVSWYQQALGQGPQFIFQYYREEENGRGNFPPRFSGLQFPNYSSELNVNALELDDSALYLCASRLAGGRSNEQFFGPGTRLTVL.

This chain joins TRBV28 and TRBJ2-5, with D maybe TRBD2 (6 bases). This CDR3 region has 14 residues. CDR1 and CDR2 from the germline V gene are MDHEN and SYDVKM. V was pared by 3 bases and J by 0 bases, with 8 bases between. CDR3 nucleotides: TGTGCCAGCAGTTTCCTAGCGAACCAAGAGACCCAGTACTTC. Its protein is CASSFLANQETQYF.

This clonotype appeared many times. V gene TRBV11-3 combines with J gene TRBJ2-1; D is possibly TRBD2 (7 bases). V shed 0 bases and J shed 5 bases, with 14 bases lying between them. The CDR3 is 16 amino acids. The germline V gene has CDR1 SGHNT and CDR2 YENEEA. CDR3 sequence reads: CASSLDMRGGHNEQFF. The CDR3 DNA sequence: TGTGCCAGCAGCTTAGATATGAGGGGGGGCCACAATGAGCAGTTCTTC. The full variable domain, in which reference TRBV11-3 and TRBJ2-1 provide the parts outside the CDR3, is EAGVVQSPRYKIIEKKQPVAFWCNPISGHNTLYWYLQNLGQGPELLIRYENEEAVDDSQLPKDRFSAERLKGVDSTLKIQPAELGDSAVYLCASSLDMRGGHNEQFFGPGTRLTVL.

This clonotype was seen a few times. The chain has TRBV4-1 and TRBJ2-7, with D unclear. The germline gives CDR1 MGHRA, CDR2 YSYEKL. V was shortened by 1 base and J by 3 bases, with 10 bases between the two germline ends. This CDR3 contains 14 residues. CDR3 residues: CASSQAEGDYEQYV. As DNA, the CDR3 is TGCGCCAGCAGCCAAGCGGAAGGCGACTACGAGCAGTACGTC.

There are many counts of this clonotype. V gene TRBV5-1 combines with J gene TRBJ1-6; D might be TRBD1 (5 bases). Germline assignment: CDR1 SGHRS and CDR2 YFSETQ. CDR3 length equals 13 residues. Deletions cut 0 bases from V and 9 bases from J, with 7 bases between. CDR3 residues: CASSLGQSSPLHF. The CDR3 region has the DNA TGCGCCAGCAGCTTGGGACAGAGTTCACCCCTCCACTTT.

This rearrangement joins TRBV7-9 to TRBJ1-5, with 8 positions matching TRBD1. V was clipped by 4 bases and J by 0 bases; unmatched bases: 2. The CDR3 totals 15 residues. Germline V gene sequence: CDR1 SEHNR, CDR2 FQNEAQ (reference sequence). The CDR3 protein is CASSSDRVSNQPQHF. The CDR3 nucleotides are TGTGCCAGCAGCTCGGACAGGGTTAGCAATCAGCCCCAGCATTTT.

J is TRBJ2-1 and V is TRBV20-1, with D perhaps TRBD1 (7 bases). CDR3 length: 15 amino acids. Per the germline V gene, CDR1 is DFQATT and CDR2 is SNEGSKA (reference sequence). Deletions cut 3 bases from V and 1 base from J, with 13 bases between. CDR3 loop: CSASPTGTSYNEQFF. CDR3 bases: TGCAGTGCTAGTCCGACAGGGACTTCCTACAATGAGCAGTTCTTC.

Only a few counts were recorded for this clonotype. The chain uses TRBV19 and TRBJ1-2, with TRBD1 matching 7 bases. This CDR3 is 13 amino acids long. Germline CDR1 LNHDA, CDR2 SQIVND (reference sequence). Trimming took 8 bases from V and 4 from J; bases not matched to a gene: 7. The CDR3 protein is CASRTGQLYGYTF. The CDR3 DNA reads as TGTGCCAGTCGGACAGGTCAACTCTATGGCTACACCTTC.

The gene calls are TRBV6-6 and TRBJ2-3, with a weak D call TRBD1 (6 bases). CDR1 and CDR2 from the germline V gene are MNHNY and SVGAGI (reference sequence). The CDR3 totals 12 residues. Trimming shortened V by 7 bases and J by 4 bases, and 9 bases separated the two germline ends. CDR3 region: CASTPGADTQYF. CDR3 DNA sequence: TGTGCCAGCACCCCAGGGGCAGATACGCAGTATTTT.

In this sample, this clonotype turned up a few times. The chain combines TRBV20-1 with TRBJ2-2; 10 bases match TRBD1. Germline assignment: CDR1 DFQATT and CDR2 SNEGSKA (reference sequence). This CDR3 region has 16 residues. V lost 2 bases and J lost 4; bases outside the gene matches: 7. CDR3 protein: CSARRPTGGFTGELFF. The DNA for the CDR3 is TGCAGTGCTAGACGGCCGACAGGGGGCTTCACCGGGGAGCTGTTTTTT.

This clonotype was counted many times. The chain employs TRBV5-1 and TRBJ2-5; D assignment may be TRBD1 or TRBD2 (5 bases each). V was clipped by 0 bases and J by 2 bases, with 11 bases between them. The V gene's germline CDR1 is SGHRS and CDR2 YFSETQ. The CDR3 is 15 residues long. The CDR3 DNA follows: TGCGCCAGCAGCTTGGCCTTGGGGGTTCAAGAGACCCAGTACTTC. Its translation: CASSLALGVQETQYF.

The table lists this clonotype with many counts. This rearrangement joins TRBV15 to TRBJ2-7, with D perhaps TRBD1 (5 bases). The length of the CDR3 is 13 residues. In germline, CDR1 is LNHNV, CDR2 YYDKDF (reference sequence). V was shortened by 3 bases and J by 3 bases, with 9 bases between the two germline ends. As DNA, the CDR3 is TGTGCCACCAGCAGTTTGGGGCTCTACGAGCAGTACTTC. Translated: CATSSLGLYEQYF.

This clonotype was recorded a few times. The CDR3, as DNA: TGCGCCAGCAGCTTGGCCTACAGGGGACGTTCGAACACCGGGGAGCTGTTTTTT. It encodes CASSLAYRGRSNTGELFF. The chain employs TRBV5-1 and TRBJ2-2, with 7 bases fitting TRBD1. Germline assignment: CDR1 SGHRS and CDR2 YFSETQ. The ends lost 0 bases at V and 0 bases at J; junction bases unmatched: 8. The CDR3 extends over 18 amino acids.

The chain has TRBV6-6 and TRBJ2-3; D is perhaps TRBD2 (7 bases). V gave up 2 bases and J gave up 5 bases, with 32 bases separating them. The CDR3 consists of 21 residues. Germline V gene sequence: CDR1 MNHNY, CDR2 SVGAGI (reference sequence). The CDR3 loop reads CASSYGTRGEVPGGQGDTQYF. DNA for the CDR3: TGTGCCAGCAGTTACGGTACCCGGGGCGAAGTACCGGGGGGCCAGGGAGATACGCAGTATTTT.

This clonotype was picked up many times. The chain joins TRBV4-1 to TRBJ1-1; a weak D match, TRBD1 (6 bases). Trimming took 0 bases from V and 10 from J, leaving 15 bases between them. There are 14 residues in the CDR3. CDR1 MGHRA and CDR2 YSYEKL come from the germline V gene. The CDR3 is CASSQEPQGWIAFF. The CDR3 coding sequence is TGCGCCAGCAGCCAAGAACCTCAGGGGTGGATAGCTTTCTTT.

This clonotype was recorded a few times. This chain joins TRBV3-1 and TRBJ1-1; no clear D gene. The CDR3 covers 15 residues. The germline V and J ends were trimmed by 0 bases and 4 bases, with 12 bases remaining between them. Germline CDR1 reads LGHDT; CDR2 reads YNNKEL (reference sequence). The CDR3 DNA reads as TGTGCCAGCAGCCAAGAGTGGGCCGGGGTCACTGAAGCTTTCTTT. Amino acids: CASSQEWAGVTEAFF. Using reference TRBV3-1 and TRBJ1-1 for the parts outside the CDR3, the full variable domain is DTAVSQTPKYLVTQMGNDKSIKCEQNLGHDTMYWYKQDSKKFLKIMFSYNNKELIINETVPNRFSPKSPDKAHLNLHINSLELGDSAVYFCASSQEWAGVTEAFFGQGTRLTVV.

J is TRBJ1-6 and V is TRBV4-2; possible D gene TRBD1, 6 bases. With 4 bases removed from V and 5 bases from J, the gap between germline ends came to 18 bases. The CDR3 consists of 17 residues. CDR1 is LGHNA, CDR2 YNFKEQ, per germline. CDR3 coding DNA: TGTGCCAGCAGCCCTGAGACCGGGACAAGAAATAATTCACCCCTCCACTTT. Translating gives CASSPETGTRNNSPLHF.

This chain connects TRBV7-6 to TRBJ2-2, with unresolved D. The germline CDR1 and CDR2 sequences are SGHVS and FNYEAQ. The CDR3 is 15 amino acids. V was shortened by 1 base and J by 4 bases, with 10 bases between the two germline ends. CDR3 sequence (DNA): TGTGCCAGCAGCTTAGTAAGATTAGGCACCGGGGAGCTGTTTTTT. Encoded protein: CASSLVRLGTGELFF.

This clonotype was counted at least ten times. The genes are TRBV2 and TRBJ2-5; D may be TRBD1 (6 bases). The V and J ends lost 6 bases and 4 bases respectively, with 9 bases between them. This CDR3 is 12 amino acids long. CDR1 and CDR2 (germline): SNHLY, FYNNEI. For the CDR3, the DNA is TGTGCCAGCAGGGCGGACAGAGAGACCCAGTACTTC. It codes for CASRADRETQYF.

This clonotype was counted at least ten times. The gene calls are TRBV5-1 and TRBJ1-1; D is uncertain. The CDR3 length is 14 residues. V was clipped by 5 bases and J by 0 bases, with 11 bases between them. Germline V CDR1 and CDR2: SGHRS, YFSETQ. CDR3 amino acids: CASREAQMNTEAFF. CDR3 DNA: TGCGCCAGCAGAGAGGCTCAGATGAACACTGAAGCTTTCTTT.